The clone carrying this T cell receptor beta chain was detected only a few times. The data are from a study of blood T cells in healthy people across ages. At the level of the study: Capture via template switching afforded approximately one barcoded beta molecule per two T cells.

A J-beta primer mix and a sample-barcoded 5' primer were used in a second PCR of roughly 6 to 12 cycles. TCRdb re-derived calls from the 5' RACE reads in MiXCR, one entry per CDR3 protein. Of roughly 1,100,000 distinct CDR3 sequences in the sample, 25% were seen once. These data also featured in a second study, about T cells of mothers and their children. From that report: A second PCR was performed with the M1S primer. This primer added sample barcodes and 2-4 random nucleotides. The yield was over 9 million TCR beta CDR3 reads from each mother and some 3 million from each child. Pairs that are related and pairs that are unrelated have TCR recombination output shaped similarly by thymic selection.

Sequencing was carried out using blood. This TCR derives from a girl aged 2-10 years in good health.

The CDR3 DNA sequence: TGTGCCAGCAGCCCCGGACAGGGAAGCAAATACGAGCAGTACTTC. Its translation: CASSPGQGSKYEQYF. J is TRBJ2-7 and V is TRBV7-8, with 8 bases identical to TRBD1. CDR3 length equals 15 residues. J lost 4 bases, V lost 5 bases, and 10 bases had no gene match. The germline V gene encodes CDR1 SGHVS and CDR2 FQNEAQ.